This entry lists 24 T cell receptor beta chains sequenced from one sample in a study of blood T cells in healthy people across ages. The second PCR ran about 6 to 12 cycles with a sample-barcoded 5' primer and J-beta primers. Via MiXCR, TCRdb re-called the 5' RACE reads, giving one row per CDR3 protein. Of 1,300,000 or so distinct CDR3 sequences listed, around 55% were seen once; the top ten hold 6.5% to 8%. The sequencing sample was made of blood. These receptors all stem from a man aged 18-30 years in good health.

The rearrangement uses TRBV7-6 and TRBJ1-1; TRBD1 might be the D (5 bases). Germline assignment: CDR1 SGHVS and CDR2 FNYEAQ. Trimming stripped 6 bases from V and 1 base from J, with 18 bases between. The CDR3 loop spans 16 amino acids. The CDR3 bases are TGTGCCAGCAGTTTCCAACCTTCGAGGGGGAACACTGAAGCTTTCTTT. Protein product: CASSFQPSRGNTEAFF.

This chain links TRBV27 with TRBJ1-1, with D tentatively TRBD1 (5 bases). Trimming shortened V by 5 bases and J by 4 bases, and 14 bases separated the two germline ends. The germline V gene encodes CDR1 MNHEY and CDR2 SMNVEV (reference sequence). The CDR3 consists of 14 residues. The CDR3 sequence: CASSLGRVATEAFF. The CDR3 bases are TGTGCCAGCAGTCTCGGCAGGGTGGCCACTGAAGCTTTCTTT.

The rearrangement joins TRBV6-6 to TRBJ2-2, with 8 bases identical to TRBD2. CDR3 length: 16 residues. V lost 6 bases and J lost 4; bases outside the gene matches: 10. Germline V gene sequence: CDR1 MNHNY, CDR2 SVGAGI (reference sequence). CDR3 nucleotide sequence: TGTGCCAGCAGCGTTAGCGGGGCGGTTTTCACCGGGGAGCTGTTTTTT. Protein: CASSVSGAVFTGELFF.

The chain recombines TRBV7-9 with TRBJ2-5; the match to TRBD1 covers 9 bases. Per germline, CDR1 SEHNR and CDR2 FQNEAQ (reference sequence). This CDR3 region has 16 residues. V trimming: 5 bases; J trimming: 0 bases; junction bases outside the gene matches: 7. The CDR3 region has the DNA TGTGCCAGCAGCAACAACAGGGGGCAGTACCAAGAGACCCAGTACTTC. It encodes CASSNNRGQYQETQYF. Complete variable domain (other parts from reference TRBV7-9 and TRBJ2-5): DTGVSQNPRHKITKRGQNVTFRCDPISEHNRLYWYRQTLGQGPEFLTYFQNEAQLEKSRLLSDRFSAERPKGSFSTLEIQRTEQGDSAMYLCASSNNRGQYQETQYFGPGTRLLVL.

CDR3 DNA: TGCAGTGCTTTCCGGGGCTTCGATGTCTACGAGCAGTACTTC. This gives the protein CSAFRGFDVYEQYF. This sequence joins TRBV20-1 and TRBJ2-7, with D possibly called TRBD1 or TRBD2 (5 bases each). V shed 5 bases and J shed 3 bases, with 17 bases lying between them. CDR1 and CDR2 (germline): DFQATT, SNEGSKA (reference sequence). This CDR3 is 14 amino acids long.

The chain combines TRBV6-2 or TRBV6-3 with TRBJ2-3, with TRBD1 matching 7 bases. The CDR3 length is 14 residues. The germline gives CDR1 MNHEY, CDR2 SVGEGT. V lost 7 bases and J lost 2; bases outside the gene matches: 6. The CDR3 sequence is CASNPGQTTDTQYF. The CDR3 DNA is TGTGCCAGCAATCCGGGACAGACCACAGATACGCAGTATTTT.

This clonotype was observed many times. V and J are TRBV29-1 and TRBJ2-2; D is ambiguous. V was clipped by 3 bases and J by 5 bases, with 1 base between them. This CDR3 has 10 residues. Germline V gene lookup returns CDR1 SQVTM and CDR2 ANQGSEA. CDR3 loop: CSVDTGELFF. DNA for the CDR3: TGCAGCGTTGATACCGGGGAGCTGTTTTTT.

This clonotype showed up just a few times. The chain recombines TRBV7-8 with TRBJ2-7; 8 bases map to TRBD1. V gave up 5 bases and J gave up 2 bases; unmatched junction bases: 11. CDR3 length equals 16 residues. The germline gives CDR1 SGHVS, CDR2 FQNEAQ. CDR3 bases: TGTGCCAGCAGCCCTACCGGACAGGGCCTCCCCTACGAGCAGTACTTC. It translates to CASSPTGQGLPYEQYF. The full variable domain, completed using reference TRBV7-8 and TRBJ2-7, is GAGVSQSPRYKVAKRGQDVALRCDPISGHVSLFWYQQALGQGPEFLTYFQNEAQLDKSGLPSDRFFAERPEGSVSTLKIQRTQQEDSAVYLCASSPTGQGLPYEQYFGPGTRLTVT.

The chain combines TRBV29-1 with TRBJ2-3; no definite D call. Trimming removed 7 bases at V and 1 base at J, with 12 bases between. There are 13 residues in the CDR3. Germline values: CDR1 SQVTM, CDR2 ANQGSEA. In nucleotides, the CDR3 is TGCAGCGCCCCTAGAGCAGGCACAGATACGCAGTATTTT. This gives the protein CSAPRAGTDTQYF.

As regards this clonotype: Germline is not matched at one junction end, which may reflect a read error. CDR3 DNA: TGTGCCTGCAGCCTACCGGGGGGATCCTACGAGCAGTACTTC. It codes for CACSLPGGSYEQYF. The genes are TRBV4-2 and TRBJ2-7, with 7 positions matching TRBD2. The germline gives CDR1 LGHNA, CDR2 YNFKEQ. This CDR3 comprises 14 residues.

The gene calls are TRBV29-1 and TRBJ1-2; D call uncertain. The CDR3 length is 11 residues. Germline CDR1 SQVTM, CDR2 ANQGSEA. With 3 bases removed from V and 8 bases from J, the gap between germline ends came to 10 bases. The CDR3 loop is CSVDGGNGYTF. The CDR3 DNA reads TGCAGCGTTGACGGCGGGAACGGCTACACCTTC.

This clonotype was detected only a few times. The chain has TRBV29-1 and TRBJ2-7; 8 nucleotides align to TRBD1. The V segment lost 7 bases and the J segment 1 base; nucleotides outside the gene matches: 3. CDR1 is SQVTM, CDR2 ANQGSEA, per germline. This CDR3 has 12 residues. The CDR3: CSAGQGSYEQYF. CDR3 nucleotide sequence: TGCAGCGCAGGACAGGGTTCCTACGAGCAGTACTTC.

V usage is TRBV5-6 and J usage is TRBJ2-5; 8 bases fit TRBD2. The CDR3 runs to 15 residues. Germline V lookup: CDR1 SGHDT, CDR2 YYEEEE. J lost 5 bases, V lost 4 bases, and 10 bases had no gene match. The CDR3 spells CASSLKRENAETQYF. In nucleotides, the CDR3 is TGTGCCAGCAGCCTTAAGCGGGAGAATGCGGAGACCCAGTACTTC.

The chain joins TRBV20-1 to TRBJ1-5, with D possibly being TRBD1 (5 bases). This CDR3 is 16 amino acids long. Germline V lookup: CDR1 DFQATT, CDR2 SNEGSKA (reference sequence). V was pared by 0 bases and J by 6 bases, with 18 bases between. CDR3 amino acids: CSARDYTQGEGQPQHF. In DNA form, the CDR3 reads TGCAGTGCTAGAGACTATACTCAGGGAGAGGGTCAGCCCCAGCATTTT.

The chain carries TRBV20-1 and TRBJ2-3; D is undetermined. The CDR3 extends over 11 amino acids. The germline V gene has CDR1 DFQATT and CDR2 SNEGSKA (reference sequence). The V end lost 5 bases, the J end lost 2 bases, and 5 bases lay between the germline ends. DNA of the CDR3: TGCAGTGCTTTAGACACAGATACGCAGTATTTT. It yields the protein CSALDTDTQYF.

CDR3 coding DNA: TGCGCCAGCAGTAAGCCCGGACAGGGGGGATACAATGAGCAGTACTTC. Translated, it gives CASSKPGQGGYNEQYF. V is TRBV5-1 and J is TRBJ2-1, with 10 bases lining up with TRBD1. Gene TRBJ2-7 matches the end of the DNA better, so the J call may be wrong. CDR3 size: 16 residues. CDR1 is SGHRS and CDR2 is YFSETQ in the germline V gene.

The V and J genes are TRBV7-2 and TRBJ1-5; TRBD1 might be the D (6 bases). V was trimmed by 0 bases and J by 0 bases, leaving 9 bases between them. Germline CDR1 is SGHTA and CDR2 is FQGNSA. CDR3 size: 16 residues. CDR3 bases: TGTGCCAGCAGCTTAGCGGGACATAGTAGCAATCAGCCCCAGCATTTT. As protein: CASSLAGHSSNQPQHF.

The V gene is TRBV4-3, the J gene TRBJ2-7; 13 nucleotides align to TRBD2. Germline lookup yields CDR1 LGHNA and CDR2 YSLEER. J lost 1 base, V lost 0 bases, and 6 bases had no gene match. The CDR3 runs to 18 residues. The CDR3 region has the DNA TGCGCCAGCAGCCAAGATCGACTAGCGGGGGGCCTTTCCTACGAGCAGTACTTC. As protein: CASSQDRLAGGLSYEQYF.

This clonotype came up once. CDR3 loop: CASSPTAALIQYF. The CDR3, as DNA: TGCGCCAGCAGCCCCACGGCAGCCCTTATTCAGTACTTC. This sequence joins TRBV4-1 and TRBJ2-4; D gene ambiguous. There are 13 residues in the CDR3. Per the germline V gene, CDR1 is MGHRA and CDR2 is YSYEKL. The V and J ends lost 4 bases and 10 bases respectively, with 14 bases between them.

This chain uses TRBV4-1 with TRBJ2-7; TRBD2 aligns across 7 bases. The CDR3 is 15 amino acids. Germline trimming cut 0 bases from V and 2 bases from J; bases unmatched to any gene: 4. CDR1 and CDR2 (germline): MGHRA, YSYEKL. CDR3 in DNA: TGCGCCAGCAGCCAAGAGCGGGGGAGGGCCTACGAGCAGTACTTC. As protein: CASSQERGRAYEQYF.

The genes are TRBV11-3 and TRBJ2-1, with 8 bases that match TRBD2. Germline V lookup: CDR1 SGHNT, CDR2 YENEEA. There are 15 residues in the CDR3. With V trimmed by 5 bases and J by 7 bases, 10 bases remained unmatched. CDR3 DNA: TGTGCCAGCAGCCCGGGGGGTCTAGCGGGTAATGAGCAGTTCTTC. Translation: CASSPGGLAGNEQFF.

In this sample, this clonotype turned up a few times. V usage is TRBV10-3 and J usage is TRBJ2-1; D perhaps matches TRBD2 (5 bases). In germline, CDR1 is ENHRY, CDR2 SYGVKD. The CDR3 is 15 amino acids. Trimming took off 8 bases at V and 5 bases at J, with 19 bases between the two ends. In DNA, the CDR3 is TGTGCCATCTCAGCCTCCCTTGACTACAACAATGAGCAGTTCTTC. Translation gives CAISASLDYNNEQFF.

The chain uses TRBV6-2 or TRBV6-3 and TRBJ2-3, with D possibly called TRBD1 or TRBD2 (5 bases each). V lost 3 bases, J lost 2 bases, and 15 bases lay in between. The CDR3 sequence is 16 residues long. Germline lookup yields CDR1 MNHEY and CDR2 SVGEGT. The DNA of the CDR3 is TGTGCCAGCAGTTATTCCCTCCGGGGCGCCACAGATACGCAGTATTTT. This sequence encodes CASSYSLRGATDTQYF.

This clonotype showed up just a few times. The chain is built from TRBV25-1 and TRBJ2-6; D uncertain. Germline V gives CDR1 MGHDK, CDR2 SYGVNS. This CDR3 region has 18 residues. Trimming removed 8 bases from V and 0 bases from J, with 20 bases in between. As DNA, the CDR3 is TGTGCCAGCTCCCAAGGTTACGGACGGTTCTCTGGGGCCAACGTCCTGACTTTC. Translating it yields CASSQGYGRFSGANVLTF.